This T cell receptor (beta chain) appears in the sequencing data of a study of CD8 T cells in ankylosing spondylitis. A word on this clonotype: The antigen is not known.

Germline V CDR1 and CDR2: SGHAT, FQDESV (reference sequence). The V and J ends lost 4 bases and 6 bases respectively, with 15 bases between them. This CDR3 contains 14 residues. Study conclusions and caveats: Made up of several highly homologous variants, a TCR beta motif appeared characteristic of ankylosing spondylitis blood. Disease-linked clones bore a CD8+ phenotype, appearing relatively rarely in peripheral blood.

Each CDR3 protein gets one entry after TCRdb re-called the 5' RACE reads with MiXCR. The sample consists of roughly 150,000 distinct CDR3 sequences, about 32% of them appearing once. The sample taken for sequencing was synovial fluid, either unsorted or a sorted T cell fraction (not recorded which). This clonotype originated in a male donor with ankylosing spondylitis. The chain combines TRBV11-1 with TRBJ1-1, with unresolved D. CDR3 bases: TGTGCCAGCAGCTCAACAGCCCAGTACGCTGAAGCTTTCTTT. Protein sequence: CASSSTAQYAEAFF.